This T cell receptor beta chain was sequenced during a study of blood T cell repertoires in COVID-19. Study overall: Some COVID-19 samples were acute and others convalescent; all came from the United States, Italy and Spain. The analysed material was cDNA or gDNA that came from T cells, B-cell-depleted T cells, or PBMCs.

Measured with immunoSEQ multiplex PCR; TCRdb has only the in-frame clones, and not every one. Found here are a few hundred thousand clones, roughly 86% of them singletons; the top ten hold over 7.5%. Germline loops: CDR1 SNHLY, CDR2 FYNNEI. This CDR3 is 15 amino acids long. Trimming pared 6 bases from V and 4 bases from J, leaving 15 bases between. This TCR was recovered from a man aged 35-49 years who had recovered from COVID-19. The chain joins TRBV2 to TRBJ2-2, with D perhaps matching TRBD1 (6 bases). The sequencing sample was made of peripheral blood. CDR3 bases: TGTGCCAGCAGAGCCGACAGGTCGGGCACCGGGGAGCTGTTTTTT. It encodes CASRADRSGTGELFF.